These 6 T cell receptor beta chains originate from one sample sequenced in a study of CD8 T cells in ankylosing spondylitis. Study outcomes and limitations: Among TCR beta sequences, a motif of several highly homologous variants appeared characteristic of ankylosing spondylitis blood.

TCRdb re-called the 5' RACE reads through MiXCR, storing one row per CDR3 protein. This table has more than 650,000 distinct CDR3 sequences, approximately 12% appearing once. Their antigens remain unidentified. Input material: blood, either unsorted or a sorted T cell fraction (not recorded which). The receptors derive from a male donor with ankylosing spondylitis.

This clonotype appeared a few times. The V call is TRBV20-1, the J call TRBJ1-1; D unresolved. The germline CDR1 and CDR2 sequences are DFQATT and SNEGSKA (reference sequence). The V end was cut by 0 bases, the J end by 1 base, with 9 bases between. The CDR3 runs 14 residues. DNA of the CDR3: TGCAGTGCTAGAGATTACAGAGGGAACACTGAAGCTTTCTTT. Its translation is CSARDYRGNTEAFF.

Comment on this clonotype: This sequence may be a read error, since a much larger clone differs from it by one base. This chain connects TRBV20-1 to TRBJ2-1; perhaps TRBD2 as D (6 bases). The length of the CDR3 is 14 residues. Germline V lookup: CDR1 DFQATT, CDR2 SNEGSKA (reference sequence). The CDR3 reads CCAREGGTYNEQFF. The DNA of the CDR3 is TGCTGTGCTAGAGAGGGCGGGACCTACAATGAGCAGTTCTTC.

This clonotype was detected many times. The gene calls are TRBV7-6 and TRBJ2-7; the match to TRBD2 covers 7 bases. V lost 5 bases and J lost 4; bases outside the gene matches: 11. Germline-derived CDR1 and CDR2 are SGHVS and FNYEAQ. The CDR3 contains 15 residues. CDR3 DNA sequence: TGTGCCAGCAGCCCCCGTGGCGGGAGTATATACGAGCAGTACTTC. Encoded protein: CASSPRGGSIYEQYF. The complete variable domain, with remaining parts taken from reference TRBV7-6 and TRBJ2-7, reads GAGVSQSPRYKVTKRGQDVALRCDPISGHVSLYWYRQALGQGPEFLTYFNYEAQQDKSGLPNDRFSAERPEGSISTLTIQRTEQRDSAMYRCASSPRGGSIYEQYFGPGTRLTVT.

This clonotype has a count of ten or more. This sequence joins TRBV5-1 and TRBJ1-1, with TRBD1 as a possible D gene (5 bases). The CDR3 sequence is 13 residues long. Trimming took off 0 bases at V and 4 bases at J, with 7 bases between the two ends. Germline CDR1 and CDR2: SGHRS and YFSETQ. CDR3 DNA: TGCGCCAGCAGCTTGGACGGGGGCACTGAAGCTTTCTTT. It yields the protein CASSLDGGTEAFF.

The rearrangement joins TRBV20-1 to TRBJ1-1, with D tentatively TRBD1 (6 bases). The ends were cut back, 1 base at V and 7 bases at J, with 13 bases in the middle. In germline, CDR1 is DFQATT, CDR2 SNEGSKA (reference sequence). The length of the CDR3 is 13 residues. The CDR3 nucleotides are TGCAGTGCTAGAGGTGACAGGAGCGGTGAAGCTTTCTTT. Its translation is CSARGDRSGEAFF.

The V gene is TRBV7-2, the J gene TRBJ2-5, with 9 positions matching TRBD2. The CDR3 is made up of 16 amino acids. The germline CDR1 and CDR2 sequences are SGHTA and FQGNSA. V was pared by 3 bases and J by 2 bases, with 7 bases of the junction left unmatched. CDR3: CASSFMTSGAQETQYF. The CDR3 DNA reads TGTGCCAGCAGCTTCATGACTAGCGGAGCACAAGAGACCCAGTACTTC.